This T cell receptor (beta chain) is drawn from a study of T-cell reconstitution after alpha-beta-depleted transplantation in children. Unique molecular identifiers tagged the TCRbeta library. TCRdb reprocessed the PCR reads with MiXCR, giving one entry per CDR3 protein. Of about 690,000 distinct CDR3 sequences in the sample, over 15% were seen once. This clonotype was observed at least ten times. This CDR3 is 13 amino acids long. Germline lookup yields CDR1 DFQATT and CDR2 SNEGSKA (reference sequence). Trimming took 1 base from V and 1 from J, leaving 2 bases between them. This sequence originates from a human donor who donated a stem cell graft to a child with acute myeloid leukemia. The sample here was PBMCs from the stem cell graft donor, taken from the stem cell graft. V and J are TRBV20-1 and TRBJ1-6; D is ambiguous. The CDR3 coding sequence is TGCAGTGCTAGAGTTTCCTATAATTCACCCCTCCACTTT. It codes for CSARVSYNSPLHF.